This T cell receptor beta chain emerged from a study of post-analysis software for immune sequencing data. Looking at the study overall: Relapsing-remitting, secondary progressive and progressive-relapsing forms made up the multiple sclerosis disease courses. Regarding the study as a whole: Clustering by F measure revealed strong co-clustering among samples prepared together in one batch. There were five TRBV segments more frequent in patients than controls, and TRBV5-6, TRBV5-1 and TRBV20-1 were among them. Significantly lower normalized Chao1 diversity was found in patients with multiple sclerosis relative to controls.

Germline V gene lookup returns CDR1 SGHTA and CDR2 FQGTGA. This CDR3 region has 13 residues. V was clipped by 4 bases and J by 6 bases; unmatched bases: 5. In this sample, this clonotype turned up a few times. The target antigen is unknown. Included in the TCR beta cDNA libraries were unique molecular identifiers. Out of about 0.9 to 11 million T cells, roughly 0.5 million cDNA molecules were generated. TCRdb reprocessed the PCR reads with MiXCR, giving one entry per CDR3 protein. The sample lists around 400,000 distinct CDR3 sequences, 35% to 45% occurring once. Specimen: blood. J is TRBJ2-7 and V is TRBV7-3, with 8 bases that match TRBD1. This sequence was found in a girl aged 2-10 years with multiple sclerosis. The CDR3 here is CASSSGQGLEQYF. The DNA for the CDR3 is TGTGCCAGCAGCTCAGGACAGGGTCTCGAGCAGTACTTC.